This T cell receptor beta chain is from a study of response to subunit inactivated influenza vaccine. One entry per CDR3 protein results from TCRdb running MiXCR on the RT-PCR reads. The sample shows 160,000 or so distinct CDR3 sequences, approximately 10% of them seen only once. This clonotype has ten or more counts. The sequences come from non-naive T cells sorted from PBMCs, collected about 40 days after vaccination. This clonotype was obtained from a man between 50 and 59 years old who received an inactivated influenza vaccine.

CDR3 nucleotide sequence: TGTGCCAGCAGTAAAACAGGGATTTACTATGGCTACACCTTC. Amino acids: CASSKTGIYYGYTF. J is TRBJ1-2 and V is TRBV2; TRBD1 might be the D (6 bases). V was shortened by 5 bases and J by 3 bases, with 13 bases between the two germline ends. The germline V gene encodes CDR1 SNHLY and CDR2 FYNNEI. CDR3 size: 14 residues.